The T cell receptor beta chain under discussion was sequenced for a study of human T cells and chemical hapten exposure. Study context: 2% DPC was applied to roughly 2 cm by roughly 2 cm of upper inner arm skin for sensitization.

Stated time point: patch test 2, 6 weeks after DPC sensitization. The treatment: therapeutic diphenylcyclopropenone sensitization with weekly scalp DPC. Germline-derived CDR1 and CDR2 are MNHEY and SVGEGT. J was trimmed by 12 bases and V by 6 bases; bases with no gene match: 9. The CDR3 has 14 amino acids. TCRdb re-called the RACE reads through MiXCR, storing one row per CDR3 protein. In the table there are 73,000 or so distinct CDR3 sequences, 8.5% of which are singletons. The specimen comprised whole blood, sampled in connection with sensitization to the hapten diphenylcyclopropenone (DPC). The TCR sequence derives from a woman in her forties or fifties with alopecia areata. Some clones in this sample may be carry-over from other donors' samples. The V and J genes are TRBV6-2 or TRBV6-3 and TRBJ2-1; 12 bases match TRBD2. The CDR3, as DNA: TGTGCCAGCAGGCGTCTGACTAGCGGGAGTAGGCAGTTCTTC. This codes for CASRRLTSGSRQFF.